These 24 T cell receptor beta chains were all obtained from the same sample, sequenced in a study of brain metastases from non-small cell lung cancer. Measured with immunoSEQ multiplex PCR; TCRdb has only the in-frame clones, and not every one. The sample has over a thousand clones; 75% to 90% are singletons. The sequencing sample was made of tumor-adjacent normal tissue. The receptors derive from a donor aged 40 or over with non-small cell lung cancer.

This chain links TRBV6-5 with TRBJ2-1; 7 bases align to TRBD1. The CDR3 is made up of 15 amino acids. V was pared by 2 bases and J by 14 bases, with 15 bases of the junction left unmatched. The germline V gene has CDR1 MNHEY and CDR2 SVGAGI. CDR3 DNA sequence: TGTGCCAGCAGTTACGGACCTGACAGGGCCCCCCTGGAGTTCTTC. This translates into CASSYGPDRAPLEFF.

This rearrangement joins TRBV19 to TRBJ1-6; D is unclear. CDR3 length: 14 amino acids. Trimming pared 3 bases from V and 5 bases from J, leaving 8 bases between. CDR1 and CDR2 from the germline V gene are LNHDA and SQIVND (reference sequence). CDR3 in amino acids: CASSISADNSPLHF. The CDR3 coding sequence is TGTGCCAGTAGTATTTCGGCGGATAATTCACCCCTCCACTTT.

The chain links TRBV14 to TRBJ2-5, with TRBD2 matching 10 bases. Germline CDR1 and CDR2: SGHDN and FVKESK. This CDR3 is built from 16 residues. J gave up 1 base and V 3 bases, and 5 bases lay outside the gene matches. The CDR3 spells CASSHWTSGAQETQYF. In DNA form, the CDR3 reads TGTGCCAGCAGCCATTGGACTAGCGGTGCCCAAGAGACCCAGTACTTC.

This clone appeared once. The chain links TRBV19 to TRBJ2-1; D is ambiguous. Germline CDR1 and CDR2: LNHDA and SQIVND (reference sequence). The CDR3 is 14 residues long. Trimming cost V 10 bases and J 4 bases, with 17 bases left between them. This chain's CDR3 is CATISSRSYNEQFF. The CDR3 coding sequence is TGTGCCACAATTTCTTCCCGCAGTTACAATGAGCAGTTCTTC.

This sequence joins TRBV19 and TRBJ1-6; D possibly corresponds to TRBD1 (5 bases). CDR1 LNHDA and CDR2 SQIVND come from the germline V gene (reference sequence). CDR3 length: 13 amino acids. Deletions cut 7 bases from V and 16 bases from J, with 20 bases between. DNA for the CDR3: TGTGCCAGTACCCCCCGGGACCTGTTTTCACTCCACTTT. Translated, it gives CASTPRDLFSLHF.

This chain joins TRBV18 and TRBJ2-5; possibly TRBD1 for D (6 bases). The germline gives CDR1 KGHSH, CDR2 LQKENI. Trimming removed 6 bases at V and 1 base at J, with 12 bases between. The CDR3 is 14 residues long. CDR3 coding DNA: TGTGCCAGCTCGTGGCAGGGGCGCCAAGAGACCCAGTACTTC. It is translated as CASSWQGRQETQYF.

This chain joins TRBV5-1 and TRBJ2-7; TRBD2 is a possible D gene (6 bases). Germline lookup yields CDR1 SGHRS and CDR2 YFSETQ. Trimming left V 2 bases short and J 6 bases short, with 15 bases between. The CDR3 is 14 amino acids. CDR3 DNA sequence: TGCGCCAGCAGCTTCCGACAGAAAGCGGGCGAGCAGTACTTC. Its translation is CASSFRQKAGEQYF. Full variable domain (remainder filled in from reference TRBV5-1 and TRBJ2-7): KAGVTQTPRYLIKTRGQQVTLSCSPISGHRSVSWYQQTPGQGLQFLFEYFSETQRNKGNFPGRFSGRQFSNSRSEMNVSTLELGDSALYLCASSFRQKAGEQYFGPGTRLTVT.

The chain recombines TRBV14 with TRBJ2-2; 8 bases match TRBD1. The CDR3 length is 14 residues. Trimming at V came to 4 bases and at J to 5 bases, leaving 3 bases not matched to a gene. Germline loops: CDR1 SGHDN, CDR2 FVKESK. CDR3 coding DNA: TGTGCCAGCAGCCCACGGACAGGGACCGGGGAGCTGTTTTTT. This gives the protein CASSPRTGTGELFF.

The chain links TRBV18 to TRBJ2-7, with 11 nucleotides matching TRBD2. V gave up 4 bases and J gave up 0 bases; unmatched junction bases: 5. The germline CDR1 and CDR2 sequences are KGHSH and LQKENI. CDR3 size: 16 residues. CDR3 in amino acids: CASSLGTSGISYEQYF. The CDR3 region has the DNA TGTGCCAGCTCACTAGGGACTAGCGGAATCTCCTACGAGCAGTACTTC.

V and J are TRBV24-1 and TRBJ2-3; D may match TRBD1 or TRBD2 (6 bases each). The CDR3 totals 12 residues. The ends were cut back, 10 bases at V and 6 bases at J, with 13 bases in the middle. CDR1 and CDR2 (germline): KGHDR, SFDVKD. In nucleotides, the CDR3 is TGTGCCACTAGCGGAGGGGGGGATACGCAGTATTTT. Translated, it gives CATSGGGDTQYF.

The chain recombines TRBV14 with TRBJ2-2, with D tentatively TRBD2 (6 bases). Trimming took off 3 bases at V and 4 bases at J, with 12 bases between the two ends. The V gene's germline CDR1 is SGHDN and CDR2 FVKESK. The CDR3 runs to 15 residues. CDR3 amino acids: CASSQGSGGTGELFF. CDR3 bases: TGTGCCAGCAGCCAGGGTAGCGGCGGCACCGGGGAGCTGTTTTTT.

This clone was recorded once. The chain joins TRBV20-1 to TRBJ1-2; 11 nucleotides agree with TRBD1. V lost 3 bases to trimming and J lost 4 bases; unmatched junction nucleotides: 10. This CDR3 is built from 16 residues. Germline values: CDR1 DFQATT, CDR2 SNEGSKA (reference sequence). The DNA of the CDR3 is TGCAGTGCTAGTCTCCTTGGGACAGGGGGTAGCTATGGCTACACCTTC. As protein: CSASLLGTGGSYGYTF.

A word on this clone: The junction and the germline gene differ at one end; a read error may be behind it. The chain combines TRBV18 with TRBJ2-5, with D possibly TRBD2 on 5 matching bases. CDR1 is KGHSH and CDR2 is LQKENI in the germline V gene. The CDR3 spans 13 residues. The CDR3 DNA follows: TGTGCCAGCTCTCAGGACTTCCAAGAGATCCAGTACTTC. It is translated as CASSQDFQEIQYF.

The V gene is TRBV14, the J gene TRBJ1-1; 8 bases line up with TRBD1. V shed 5 bases, J shed 4 bases, and the junction held 12 bases outside the gene matches. Per the germline V gene, CDR1 is SGHDN and CDR2 is FVKESK. This CDR3 has 16 residues. This CDR3 is CASSNHDRGSGTEAFF. The CDR3 DNA is TGTGCCAGCAGCAACCACGACAGGGGAAGTGGCACTGAAGCTTTCTTT.

Details on this clone: This could be a read error, since a much larger clone is one nucleotide away. CDR3 sequence reads: CASSVDGMDTEAFF. In DNA form, the CDR3 reads TGTGCCAGCAGCGTAGACGGGATGGACACTGAAGCTTTCTTT. The genes are TRBV9 and TRBJ1-1; D remains ambiguous. V gave up 0 bases and J gave up 3 bases, with 9 bases separating them. CDR1 and CDR2 from the germline V gene are SGDLS and YYNGEE. This CDR3 region has 14 residues.

The J gene is TRBJ2-2, the V gene TRBV2, with TRBD2 matching 7 bases. Germline V gene lookup returns CDR1 SNHLY and CDR2 FYNNEI. CDR3 length: 18 residues. The ends lost 1 base at V and 5 bases at J; junction bases unmatched: 13. The DNA of the CDR3 is TGTGCCAGCAGTGAAGGAGGGAGGGGCCGGTTAAATACCGGGGAGCTGTTTTTT. Translated: CASSEGGRGRLNTGELFF.

The chain recombines TRBV2 with TRBJ1-2; D not resolved. The CDR3 consists of 14 residues. Trimming took 11 bases from V and 4 from J, leaving 20 bases between them. Germline-derived CDR1 and CDR2 are SNHLY and FYNNEI. CDR3 sequence (DNA): TGTGCCCATTCTTCCGTCGGACTGAGCTATGGCTACACCTTC. Encoded protein: CAHSSVGLSYGYTF.

The V and J genes are TRBV19 and TRBJ1-2; D remains ambiguous. Trimming removed 0 bases from V and 4 bases from J, with 12 bases in between. CDR1 is LNHDA, CDR2 SQIVND, per germline (reference sequence). The CDR3 is made up of 15 amino acids. The CDR3 nucleotides read TGTGCCAGTAGTATAGATCAGCGAGAGGGCTATGGCTACACCTTC. It specifies CASSIDQREGYGYTF.

To note about this clone: Relative to the germline gene, one junction end is altered; a read error may explain this. The V and J genes are TRBV2 and TRBJ2-7, with D possibly called TRBD1 or TRBD2 (6 bases each). The CDR3 has 13 residues. Germline CDR1 is SNHLY and CDR2 is FYNNEI. CDR3 sequence: CTSRGRGSYEQYF. The CDR3 DNA reads as TGTACCAGCAGGGGCCGGGGGTCCTACGAGCAGTACTTC.

This rearrangement joins TRBV2 to TRBJ2-1, with D possibly being TRBD1 (6 bases). V lost 2 bases and J 3 bases, leaving 11 bases between the germline ends. The CDR3 runs 15 residues. Germline CDR1 is SNHLY and CDR2 is FYNNEI. The CDR3 loop reads CASSEQSTGYNEQFF. The DNA for the CDR3 is TGTGCCAGCAGTGAACAATCGACAGGCTACAATGAGCAGTTCTTC. Filled out from reference TRBV2 and TRBJ2-1, the complete variable domain reads EPEVTQTPSHQVTQMGQEVILRCVPISNHLYFYWYRQILGQKVEFLVSFYNNEISEKSEIFDDQFSVERPDGSNFTLKIRSTKLEDSAMYFCASSEQSTGYNEQFFGPGTRLTVL.

Details on this clone: One end of the junction varies from germline; a read error may be responsible. Other DNA sequences in the same sample also yield this CDR3. The chain is built from TRBV4-1 and TRBJ2-5; the D gene is possibly TRBD2 (6 bases). This CDR3 is built from 13 residues. The V gene's germline CDR1 is MGHRA and CDR2 YSYEKL. CDR3 nucleotide sequence: TGCGCCAGCAGCCCAGCGGGCTTAGAGACTCAGTACTTC. The encoded protein is CASSPAGLETQYF.

The CDR3 DNA reads as TGCGCCAGCAGCCCGGGTAGCGACCCAGGCCAAGAGACCCAGTACTTC. Its translation is CASSPGSDPGQETQYF. This rearrangement joins TRBV5-1 to TRBJ2-5; TRBD2 might be the D (5 bases). There are 16 residues in the CDR3. Germline lookup yields CDR1 SGHRS and CDR2 YFSETQ. V lost 4 bases and J lost 1, with 17 bases in between. Based on the CDR3 plus reference TRBV5-1 and TRBJ2-5, the full variable domain is KAGVTQTPRYLIKTRGQQVTLSCSPISGHRSVSWYQQTPGQGLQFLFEYFSETQRNKGNFPGRFSGRQFSNSRSEMNVSTLELGDSALYLCASSPGSDPGQETQYFGPGTRLLVL.

V and J are TRBV6-5 and TRBJ2-5; 8 bases align to TRBD2. The CDR3 has 15 residues. CDR1 is MNHEY and CDR2 is SVGAGI in the germline V gene. The V segment lost 7 bases and the J segment 3 bases; nucleotides outside the gene matches: 10. The CDR3 region is CASTESGGRKETQYF. The DNA of the CDR3 is TGTGCCAGCACCGAATCGGGGGGGCGCAAAGAGACCCAGTACTTC.

The V call is TRBV19, the J call TRBJ2-1; 14 bases are a match to TRBD2. Trimming took 4 bases from V and 10 from J; bases not matched to a gene: 15. The CDR3 consists of 18 residues. Per germline, CDR1 LNHDA and CDR2 SQIVND (reference sequence). This CDR3 is CASSTLYGTSGRSKEQFF. The DNA of the CDR3 is TGTGCCAGTAGTACTTTATACGGGACTAGCGGGAGAAGCAAGGAGCAGTTCTTC.